The clone carrying this T cell receptor (beta chain) was found once. The junction had 11 bases not matched to a gene; V was cut back by 4 bases and J by 5 bases. The germline CDR1 and CDR2 sequences are SGDLS and YYNGEE. CDR3 length: 15 amino acids. The sample is drawn from a study of blood T cell repertoires in COVID-19. The overall study: The origin of the acute and convalescent COVID-19 samples was the United States, Italy and Spain. In each case, the material was cDNA or gDNA derived from T cells, B-cell-depleted T cells, or PBMCs.

As handled by the study authors: Nucleated cell counts were estimated from reference gene primer amplification. Assay: immunoSEQ multiplex PCR; the TCRdb copy retains only in-frame clones and omits some. That table is the source of V, J and clone size, and D and trimming were worked out from the DNA. The sample has 130,000 to 150,000 clones, around 83% seen once. Sample: peripheral blood. The chain joins TRBV9 to TRBJ1-2; 7 positions match TRBD1. This sequence originates from a man between 60 and 75 years old with active or convalescent COVID-19. CDR3: CASSLTGTAIYGYTF. CDR3 in DNA: TGTGCCAGCAGCCTCACCGGGACAGCGATTTATGGCTACACCTTC.